Sequencing of this TCR beta chain was carried out in a study of human T cells and chemical hapten exposure. Germline CDR1 SGHAT, CDR2 FQDESV (reference sequence). The V end lost 1 base, the J end lost 7 bases, and 7 bases lay between the germline ends. The CDR3 consists of 12 residues. Time point indicated: patch test 1, 2 weeks after DPC sensitization. The treatment denotes: therapeutic diphenylcyclopropenone sensitization with weekly scalp DPC. TCRdb re-called the RACE reads with MiXCR, one entry per CDR3 protein. The sample gives fewer than 150,000 distinct CDR3 sequences, roughly 13% of which show up once; approximately 0.89% is in the top ten. The table lists this clonotype with many counts.

This specimen consisted of whole blood, obtained in connection with sensitization to the hapten diphenylcyclopropenone (DPC). The chain links TRBV11-1 to TRBJ1-1; D perhaps matches TRBD1 (6 bases). The TCR sequence derives from a man between 18 and 35 years old with alopecia areata. Some clones in this sample may be carry-over from other donors' samples. The CDR3, as DNA: TGTGCCAGCAGCTTAGGGACAGTTGAAGCTTTCTTT. It codes for CASSLGTVEAFF.